This entry concerns a single TCR beta chain. This entry comes from a study of control samples from healthy donors and cancer patients. Data came from immunoSEQ multiplex PCR; TCRdb stores just in-frame clones and leaves some out. The data show about 80,000 clones, with nearly 90% seen just once and less than 6% held by the top ten. J gave up 2 bases and V 6 bases, and 6 bases lay outside the gene matches. Germline values: CDR1 MRHNA, CDR2 SNTAGT. CDR3 length equals 15 residues. This clonotype was obtained from a man between 50 and 59 years old in good health. Material: blood. This chain uses TRBV6-4 with TRBJ2-3; 9 nucleotides line up with TRBD2. This CDR3 reads CASSVAGALTDTQYF. Written as DNA, the CDR3 is TGTGCCAGCAGCGTAGCGGGGGCCCTCACAGATACGCAGTATTTT.